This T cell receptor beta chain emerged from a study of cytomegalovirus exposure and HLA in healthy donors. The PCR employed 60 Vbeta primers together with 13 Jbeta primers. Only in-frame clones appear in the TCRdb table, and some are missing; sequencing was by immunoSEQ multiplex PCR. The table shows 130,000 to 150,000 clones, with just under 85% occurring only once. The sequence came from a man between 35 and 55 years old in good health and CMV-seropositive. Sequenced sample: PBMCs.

CDR3 nucleotide sequence: TGTGCCAGCGGCTCCGGGGGCGGGGGTACCCAGTACTTC. Encoded protein: CASGSGGGGTQYF. This chain connects TRBV6-6 to TRBJ2-5; TRBD2 might be the D (7 bases). Germline V gene data show CDR1 as MNHNY and CDR2 as SVGAGI (reference sequence). Trimming stripped 8 bases from V and 8 bases from J, with 18 bases between. CDR3 size: 13 residues.